This T cell receptor (beta chain) was recovered during a study of cytomegalovirus exposure and HLA in healthy donors. Study-wide results and limits: Later on, a genetic analysis was performed. It linked a missense variant in DCLRE1C with V- and J-gene trimming of TCR beta. Rare TCR sequences predominated, though certain public TCRs were found in many donors. A cluster of highly shared sequence variants was likely a sequencing artifact.

A multiplex PCR was run with 60 Vbeta primers and 13 Jbeta primers. The method was immunoSEQ multiplex PCR; TCRdb's version includes in-frame clones alone and lacks a portion of them. The data contain 200,000 or so clones, 65% to 85% of them singletons. The germline V and J ends were trimmed by 1 base and 3 bases, with 10 bases remaining between them. This CDR3 is built from 15 residues. The germline V gene encodes CDR1 LNHDA and CDR2 SQIVND (reference sequence). Turning to this clone: Its antigen is unknown.

The rearrangement uses TRBV19 and TRBJ1-5, with no clear D. The sample was PBMCs. The source is a woman aged 25-40 years in good health and CMV-seropositive. CDR3 protein: CASSIGFSHNQPQHF. CDR3 sequence (DNA): TGTGCCAGTAGTATAGGATTTAGCCACAATCAGCCCCAGCATTTT.